The clone carrying this T cell receptor beta chain was seen only once. TCRdb's copy holds only in-frame clones and misses some; the assay was immunoSEQ multiplex PCR. The sample contains 150,000 to 200,000 clones, 79% of which appear only once. The CDR3 is made up of 13 amino acids. Germline values: CDR1 SGHAT, CDR2 FQDESV (reference sequence). V lost 1 base, J lost 3 bases, and 6 bases lay in between. This sample was included in a study of blood T cell repertoires in COVID-19. This TCR was recovered from a woman between 35 and 50 years old with COVID-19, enrolled during active disease. Sequencing was performed on peripheral blood. The J gene is TRBJ1-2, the V gene TRBV11-1; D remains ambiguous. CDR3 loop: CASSLGSDYGYTF. In DNA, the CDR3 is TGTGCCAGCAGCTTAGGTTCAGACTATGGCTACACCTTC.